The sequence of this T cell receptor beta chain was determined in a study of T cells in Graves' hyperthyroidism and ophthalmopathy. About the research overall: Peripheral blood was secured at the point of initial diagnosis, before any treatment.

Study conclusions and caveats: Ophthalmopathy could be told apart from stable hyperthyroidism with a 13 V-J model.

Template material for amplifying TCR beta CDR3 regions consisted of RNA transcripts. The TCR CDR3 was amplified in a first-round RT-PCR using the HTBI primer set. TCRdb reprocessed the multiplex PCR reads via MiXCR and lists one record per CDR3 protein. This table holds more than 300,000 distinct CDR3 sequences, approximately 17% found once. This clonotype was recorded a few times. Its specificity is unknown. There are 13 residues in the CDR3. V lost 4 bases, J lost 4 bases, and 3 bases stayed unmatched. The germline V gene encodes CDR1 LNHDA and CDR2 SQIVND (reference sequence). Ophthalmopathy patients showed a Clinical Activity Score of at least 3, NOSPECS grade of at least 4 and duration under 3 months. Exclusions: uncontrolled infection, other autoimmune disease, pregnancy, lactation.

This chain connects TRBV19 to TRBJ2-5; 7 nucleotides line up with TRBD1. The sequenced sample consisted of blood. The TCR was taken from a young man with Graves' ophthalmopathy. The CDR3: CASSTTGRETQYF. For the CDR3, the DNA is TGTGCCAGTAGTACGACAGGGAGAGAGACCCAGTACTTC.